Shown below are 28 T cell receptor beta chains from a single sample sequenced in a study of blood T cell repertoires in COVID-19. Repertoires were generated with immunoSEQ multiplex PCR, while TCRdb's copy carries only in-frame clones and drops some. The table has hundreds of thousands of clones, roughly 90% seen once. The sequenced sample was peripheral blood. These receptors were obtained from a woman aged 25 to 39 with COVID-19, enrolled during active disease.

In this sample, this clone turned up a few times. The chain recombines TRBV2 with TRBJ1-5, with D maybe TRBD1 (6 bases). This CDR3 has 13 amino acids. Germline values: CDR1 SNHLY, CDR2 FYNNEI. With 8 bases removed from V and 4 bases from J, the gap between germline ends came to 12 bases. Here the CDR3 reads CASGRTVNQPQHF. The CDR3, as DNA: TGTGCCAGCGGACGGACAGTAAATCAGCCCCAGCATTTT. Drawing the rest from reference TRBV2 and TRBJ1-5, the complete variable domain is EPEVTQTPSHQVTQMGQEVILRCVPISNHLYFYWYRQILGQKVEFLVSFYNNEISEKSEIFDDQFSVERPDGSNFTLKIRSTKLEDSAMYFCASGRTVNQPQHFGDGTRLSIL.

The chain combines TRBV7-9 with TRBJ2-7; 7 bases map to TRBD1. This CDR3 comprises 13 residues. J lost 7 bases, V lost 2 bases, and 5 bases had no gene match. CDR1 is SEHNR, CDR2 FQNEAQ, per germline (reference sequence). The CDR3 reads CASSLTGAQEQYV. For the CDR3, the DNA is TGTGCCAGCAGCTTAACAGGGGCTCAGGAGCAGTACGTC.

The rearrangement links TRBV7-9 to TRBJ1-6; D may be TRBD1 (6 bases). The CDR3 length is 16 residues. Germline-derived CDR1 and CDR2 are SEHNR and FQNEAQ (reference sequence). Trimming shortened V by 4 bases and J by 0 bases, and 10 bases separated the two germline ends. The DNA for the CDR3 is TGTGCCAGCAGCTCCGGACAGAGCTCCTATAATTCACCCCTCCACTTT. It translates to CASSSGQSSYNSPLHF.

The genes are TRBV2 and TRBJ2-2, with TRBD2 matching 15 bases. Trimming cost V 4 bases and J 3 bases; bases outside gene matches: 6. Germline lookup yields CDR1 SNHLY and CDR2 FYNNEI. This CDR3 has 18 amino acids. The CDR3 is CASSGRTSGGADTGELFF. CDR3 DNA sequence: TGTGCCAGCAGTGGAAGGACTAGCGGGGGGGCGGACACCGGGGAGCTGTTTTTT.

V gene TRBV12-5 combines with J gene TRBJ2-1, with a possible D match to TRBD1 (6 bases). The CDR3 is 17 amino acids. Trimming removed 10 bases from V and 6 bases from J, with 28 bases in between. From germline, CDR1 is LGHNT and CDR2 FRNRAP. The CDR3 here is CAKRDRSREWISNEQFF. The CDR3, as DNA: TGTGCTAAGCGTGACAGGTCCCGCGAATGGATTTCCAATGAGCAGTTCTTC.

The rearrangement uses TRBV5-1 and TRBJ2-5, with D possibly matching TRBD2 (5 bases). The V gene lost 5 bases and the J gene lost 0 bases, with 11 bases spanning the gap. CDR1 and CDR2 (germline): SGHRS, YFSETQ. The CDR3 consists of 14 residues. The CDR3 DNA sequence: TGCGCCAGCAGTAACAACGGGAACCAAGAGACCCAGTACTTC. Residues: CASSNNGNQETQYF. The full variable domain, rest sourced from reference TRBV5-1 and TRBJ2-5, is KAGVTQTPRYLIKTRGQQVTLSCSPISGHRSVSWYQQTPGQGLQFLFEYFSETQRNKGNFPGRFSGRQFSNSRSEMNVSTLELGDSALYLCASSNNGNQETQYFGPGTRLLVL.

The CDR3 sequence is CASSQAAGGVDTQYF. CDR3 coding DNA: TGTGCCAGCAGCCAAGCAGCGGGAGGTGTAGATACGCAGTATTTT. This chain connects TRBV3-1 (or the pseudogene TRBV3-2) to TRBJ2-3; the match to TRBD2 covers 9 bases. The CDR3 extends over 15 amino acids. Trimming at V came to 1 base and at J to 5 bases, leaving 4 bases not matched to a gene. Germline loops: CDR1 LGHDT, CDR2 YNNKEL (reference sequence).

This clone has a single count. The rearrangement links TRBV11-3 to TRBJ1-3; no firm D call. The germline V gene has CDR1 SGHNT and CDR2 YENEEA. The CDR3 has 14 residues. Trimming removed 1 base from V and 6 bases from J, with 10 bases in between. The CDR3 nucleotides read TGTGCCAGCAGCTTAGGCGGTGGTGCAAACACCATATATTTT. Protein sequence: CASSLGGGANTIYF.

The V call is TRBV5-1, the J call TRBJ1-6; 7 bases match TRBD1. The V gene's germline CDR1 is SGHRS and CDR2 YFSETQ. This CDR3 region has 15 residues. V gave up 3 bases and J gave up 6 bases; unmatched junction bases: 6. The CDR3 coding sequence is TGCGCCAGCAGCTCGTACAGGGGTGTTAATTCACCCCTCCACTTT. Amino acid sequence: CASSSYRGVNSPLHF.

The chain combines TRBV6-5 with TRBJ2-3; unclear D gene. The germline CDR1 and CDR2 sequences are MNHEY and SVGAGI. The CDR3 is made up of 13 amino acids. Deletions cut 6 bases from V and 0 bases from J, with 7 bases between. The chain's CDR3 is CASSTVSTDTQYF. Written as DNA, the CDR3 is TGTGCCAGCAGCACGGTGAGCACAGATACGCAGTATTTT.

The CDR3 sequence is CASRSTGDYGYTF. The CDR3 DNA reads as TGTGCCAGCAGGTCGACAGGGGACTATGGCTACACCTTC. The genes are TRBV7-9 and TRBJ1-2; 8 bases line up with TRBD1. From germline, CDR1 is SEHNR and CDR2 FQNEAQ (reference sequence). The CDR3 consists of 13 residues. V was pared by 6 bases and J by 3 bases, with 3 bases of the junction left unmatched.

The CDR3 bases are TGTGCCACCACGGGACAGGGGCTTTACTATGGCTACACCTTC. Translated: CATTGQGLYYGYTF. The rearrangement uses TRBV13 and TRBJ1-2; TRBD1 agrees at 10 bases. The CDR3 is 14 amino acids. Germline CDR1 is PRHDT and CDR2 is FYEKMQ (reference sequence). V lost 10 bases, J lost 3 bases, and 8 bases stayed unmatched.

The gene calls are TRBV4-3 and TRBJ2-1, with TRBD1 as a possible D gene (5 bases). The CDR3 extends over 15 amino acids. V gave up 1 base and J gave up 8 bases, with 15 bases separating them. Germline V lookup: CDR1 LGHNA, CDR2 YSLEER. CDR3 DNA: TGCGCCAGCAGCCAAGGAAAGGGGCTGAGCGATGAGCAGTTCTTC. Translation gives CASSQGKGLSDEQFF.

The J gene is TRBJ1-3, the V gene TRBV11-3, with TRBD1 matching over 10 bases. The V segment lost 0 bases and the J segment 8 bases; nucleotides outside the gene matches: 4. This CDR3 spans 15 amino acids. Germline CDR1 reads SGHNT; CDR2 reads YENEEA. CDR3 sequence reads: CASSLEGTGADTIYF. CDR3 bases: TGTGCCAGCAGCTTAGAAGGGACAGGGGCGGACACCATATATTTT. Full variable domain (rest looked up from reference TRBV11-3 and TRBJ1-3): EAGVVQSPRYKIIEKKQPVAFWCNPISGHNTLYWYLQNLGQGPELLIRYENEEAVDDSQLPKDRFSAERLKGVDSTLKIQPAELGDSAVYLCASSLEGTGADTIYFGEGSWLTVV.

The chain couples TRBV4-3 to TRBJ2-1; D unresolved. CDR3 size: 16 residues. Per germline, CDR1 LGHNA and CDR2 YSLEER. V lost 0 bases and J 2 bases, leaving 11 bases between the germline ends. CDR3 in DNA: TGCGCCAGCAGCCAAGAGTGGTCAGTCACCTACAATGAGCAGTTCTTC. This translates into CASSQEWSVTYNEQFF.

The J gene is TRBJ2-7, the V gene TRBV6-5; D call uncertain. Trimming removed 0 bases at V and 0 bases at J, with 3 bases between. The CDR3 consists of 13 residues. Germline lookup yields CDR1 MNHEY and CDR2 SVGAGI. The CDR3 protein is CASSYSASYEQYF. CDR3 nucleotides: TGTGCCAGCAGTTACTCGGCCTCCTACGAGCAGTACTTC.

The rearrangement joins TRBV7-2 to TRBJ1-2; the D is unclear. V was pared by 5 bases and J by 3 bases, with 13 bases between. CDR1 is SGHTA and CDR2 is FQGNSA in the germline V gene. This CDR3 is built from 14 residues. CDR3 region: CASSPARRDYGYTF. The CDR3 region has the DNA TGTGCCAGCAGCCCTGCGCGGCGGGACTATGGCTACACCTTC. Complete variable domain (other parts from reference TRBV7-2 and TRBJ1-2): GAGVSQSPSNKVTEKGKDVELRCDPISGHTALYWYRQSLGQGLEFLIYFQGNSAPDKSGLPSDRFSAERTGGSVSTLTIQRTQQEDSAVYLCASSPARRDYGYTFGSGTRLTVV.

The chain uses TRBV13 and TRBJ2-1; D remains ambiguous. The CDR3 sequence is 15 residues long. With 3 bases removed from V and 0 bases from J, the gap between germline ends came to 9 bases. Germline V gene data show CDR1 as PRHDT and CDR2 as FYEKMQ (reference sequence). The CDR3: CASSFSLSSYNEQFF. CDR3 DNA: TGTGCCAGCAGCTTCTCCCTGAGCTCCTACAATGAGCAGTTCTTC.

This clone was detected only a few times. CDR3 residues: CATSGDYGYTF. In nucleotides, the CDR3 is TGTGCCACCAGTGGAGACTATGGCTACACCTTC. This chain links TRBV24-1 with TRBJ1-2; D ambiguous. V dropped 5 bases and J dropped 3 bases, with 3 bases sitting between them. This CDR3 region has 11 residues. Germline-derived CDR1 and CDR2 are KGHDR and SFDVKD.

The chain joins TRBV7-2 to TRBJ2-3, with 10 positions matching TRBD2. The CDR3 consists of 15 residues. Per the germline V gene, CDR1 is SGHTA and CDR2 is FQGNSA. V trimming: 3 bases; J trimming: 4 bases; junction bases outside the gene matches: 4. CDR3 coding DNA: TGTGCCAGCAGCTTCGTCACTAGCGGGGCAGATACGCAGTATTTT. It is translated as CASSFVTSGADTQYF. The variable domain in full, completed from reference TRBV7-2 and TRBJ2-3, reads GAGVSQSPSNKVTEKGKDVELRCDPISGHTALYWYRQSLGQGLEFLIYFQGNSAPDKSGLPSDRFSAERTGGSVSTLTIQRTQQEDSAVYLCASSFVTSGADTQYFGPGTRLTVL.

CDR3 protein: CASSGGASGDHEQFF. CDR3 bases: TGTGCCAGCAGTGGGGGGGCTAGCGGAGATCATGAGCAGTTCTTC. The chain combines TRBV21-1 with TRBJ2-1; no check of the table's D call, TRBD2, against the DNA was made. TRBV21-1 is marked as a pseudogene. The CDR3 has 15 residues.

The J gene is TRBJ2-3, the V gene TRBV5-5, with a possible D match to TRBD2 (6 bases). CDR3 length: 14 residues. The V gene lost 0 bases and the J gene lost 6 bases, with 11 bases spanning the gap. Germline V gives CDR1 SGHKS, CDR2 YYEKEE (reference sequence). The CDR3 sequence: CASSLGEVLDTQYF. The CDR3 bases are TGTGCCAGCAGCTTGGGGGAGGTCTTGGATACGCAGTATTTT.

The CDR3 DNA is TGTGCCAGCAGCTTCCGGGACAGAGGCTACGAGCAGTACTTC. Translated, it gives CASSFRDRGYEQYF. The chain joins TRBV9 to TRBJ2-7; 7 bases agree with TRBD1. J lost 3 bases, V lost 4 bases, and 7 bases had no gene match. Looked up from germline, CDR1 is SGDLS and CDR2 is YYNGEE. CDR3 length: 14 amino acids.

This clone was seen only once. The DNA of the CDR3 is TGTGCCAGCAGTTTGAGGACTAGCGGGGTGAATGAGCAGTTCTTC. Translated: CASSLRTSGVNEQFF. The chain has TRBV27 and TRBJ2-1, with TRBD2 matching 12 bases. Trimming removed 3 bases from V and 7 bases from J; junction bases left unmatched: 4. The CDR3 totals 15 residues. The germline V gene has CDR1 MNHEY and CDR2 SMNVEV (reference sequence).

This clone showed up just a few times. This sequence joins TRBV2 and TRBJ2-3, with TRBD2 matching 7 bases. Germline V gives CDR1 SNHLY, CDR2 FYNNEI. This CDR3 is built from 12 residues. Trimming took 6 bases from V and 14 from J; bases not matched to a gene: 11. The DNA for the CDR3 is TGTGCCAGCAGCGGGACTAACGACCCCGGGTATTTT. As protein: CASSGTNDPGYF.

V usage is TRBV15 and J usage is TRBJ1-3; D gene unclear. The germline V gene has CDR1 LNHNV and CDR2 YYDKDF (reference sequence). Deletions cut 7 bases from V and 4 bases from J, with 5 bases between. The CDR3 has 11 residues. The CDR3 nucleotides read TGTGCCACCATGGAGGGAAACACCATATATTTT. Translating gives CATMEGNTIYF.

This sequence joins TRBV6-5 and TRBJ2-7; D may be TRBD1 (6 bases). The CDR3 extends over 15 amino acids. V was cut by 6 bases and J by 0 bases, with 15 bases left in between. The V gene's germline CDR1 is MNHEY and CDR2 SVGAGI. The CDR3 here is CASSRPDRSSYEQYV. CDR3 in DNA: TGTGCCAGCAGCCGACCGGACAGAAGCTCCTACGAGCAGTACGTC.

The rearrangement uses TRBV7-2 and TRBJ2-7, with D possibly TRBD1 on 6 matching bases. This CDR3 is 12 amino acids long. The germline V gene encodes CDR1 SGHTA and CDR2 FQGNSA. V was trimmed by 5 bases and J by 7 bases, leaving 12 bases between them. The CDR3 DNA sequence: TGTGCCAGCAGCCAACAAGGGGGTGAGCAGTACGTC. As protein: CASSQQGGEQYV.